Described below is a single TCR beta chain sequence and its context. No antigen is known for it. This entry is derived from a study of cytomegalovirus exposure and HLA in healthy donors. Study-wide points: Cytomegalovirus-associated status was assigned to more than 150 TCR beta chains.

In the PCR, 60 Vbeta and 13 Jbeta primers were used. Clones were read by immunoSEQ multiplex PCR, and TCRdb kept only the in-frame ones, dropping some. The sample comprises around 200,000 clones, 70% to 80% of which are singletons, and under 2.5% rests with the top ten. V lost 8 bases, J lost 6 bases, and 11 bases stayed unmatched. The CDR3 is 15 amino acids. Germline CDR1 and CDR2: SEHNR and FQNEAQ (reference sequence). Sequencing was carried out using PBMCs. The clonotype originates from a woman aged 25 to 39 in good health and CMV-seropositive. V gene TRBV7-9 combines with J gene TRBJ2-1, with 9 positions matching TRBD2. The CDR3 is CASLARSGRPNEQFF. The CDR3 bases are TGTGCCAGCTTGGCGCGGAGCGGGAGGCCCAATGAGCAGTTCTTC.